What follows are 29 T cell receptor beta chains derived from one specimen sequenced in a study of patients and donors after allogeneic stem cell transplantation. TCRdb recomputed calls from the RT-PCR reads with MiXCR, one row per CDR3 protein. Found here are some 960,000 distinct CDR3 sequences, more than 15% of them singletons; the top ten hold 5% to 6.5%. Specimen: blood, either unsorted or a sorted T cell fraction (not recorded which). These receptors came from a human donor who was either an allogeneic HSCT recipient or a stem cell or donor lymphocyte infusion donor (not recorded which). It is not recorded whose cells these are; they may come from a transplant donor.

This clonotype was recorded many times. This chain joins TRBV10-3 and TRBJ2-1; D is perhaps TRBD2 (6 bases). Germline lookup yields CDR1 ENHRY and CDR2 SYGVKD. Deletions cut 7 bases from V and 7 bases from J, with 17 bases between. The CDR3 consists of 14 residues. Here the CDR3 reads CAIMPAIGGNEQFF. In DNA form, the CDR3 reads TGTGCCATCATGCCGGCTATCGGGGGAAATGAGCAGTTCTTC.

V usage is TRBV11-2 and J usage is TRBJ1-6; 9 bases are a match to TRBD1. Germline lookup yields CDR1 SGHAT and CDR2 FQNNGV. This CDR3 has 15 amino acids. J was trimmed by 7 bases and V by 5 bases; bases with no gene match: 6. Here the CDR3 reads CASSGWDRENSPLHF. DNA for the CDR3: TGTGCCAGCAGCGGATGGGACAGGGAGAATTCACCCCTCCACTTT.

This chain joins TRBV20-1 and TRBJ2-3; D uncertain. V lost 0 bases and J lost 7, with 14 bases in between. The CDR3 contains 14 residues. Germline V CDR1 and CDR2: DFQATT, SNEGSKA (reference sequence). The CDR3 nucleotides read TGCAGTGCTAGAGAGAGCTTAAATAGGAATACGCAGTATTTT. This codes for CSARESLNRNTQYF.

The chain's CDR3 is CASSQIGRAQEDYGYTF. CDR3 nucleotides: TGCGCCAGCAGTCAGATTGGACGGGCCCAGGAGGACTATGGCTACACCTTC. The chain employs TRBV23-1 and TRBJ1-2; D call uncertain. TRBV23-1 is labeled an ORF, and its function is uncertain. The CDR3 is 17 amino acids. Trimming cost V 3 bases and J 3 bases, with 20 bases left between them.

J is TRBJ2-4 and V is TRBV29-1; perhaps TRBD1 as D (5 bases). With 5 bases removed from V and 10 bases from J, the gap between germline ends came to 15 bases. CDR1 and CDR2 (germline): SQVTM, ANQGSEA. The CDR3 has 12 residues. CDR3: CSVRSGQEIQYF. The CDR3 DNA sequence: TGCAGCGTTCGATCAGGGCAGGAAATTCAGTACTTC.

In its sample, this clonotype was seen a few times. This chain uses TRBV12-3 or TRBV12-4 with TRBJ1-2; D is ambiguous. This CDR3 is built from 14 residues. The V and J ends lost 3 bases and 7 bases respectively, with 15 bases between them. The DNA of the CDR3 is TGTGCCAGCAGTTTTCGGTCAAGGGCGGGTGGCTACACCTTC. Amino acid sequence: CASSFRSRAGGYTF.

This clonotype turned up a few times. The chain joins TRBV21-1 to TRBJ2-7; the table names TRBD1, a call not compared with the DNA. TRBV21-1 is a pseudogene locus. The CDR3 is 14 residues long. This CDR3 is CASRPTETSYEQYF. The CDR3 DNA sequence: TGTGCCAGCAGGCCGACAGAGACCTCCTACGAGCAGTACTTC.

The table lists this clonotype with a few counts. This sequence joins TRBV5-1 and TRBJ2-3; a weak D match, TRBD1 (5 bases). Germline V gene lookup returns CDR1 SGHRS and CDR2 YFSETQ. V was clipped by 2 bases and J by 5 bases, with 21 bases between them. This CDR3 region has 17 residues. The CDR3 protein is CASSLLGVQRIGDTQYF. CDR3 DNA sequence: TGCGCCAGCAGCTTATTAGGGGTCCAGAGGATCGGAGATACGCAGTATTTT.

This chain uses TRBV5-1 with TRBJ2-7; D possibly corresponds to TRBD2 (6 bases). With 0 bases removed from V and 2 bases from J, the gap between germline ends came to 9 bases. Germline V gene data show CDR1 as SGHRS and CDR2 as YFSETQ. The CDR3 extends over 14 amino acids. The CDR3 sequence: CASSLVAGPYEQYF. CDR3 DNA sequence: TGCGCCAGCAGCTTGGTTGCGGGACCCTACGAGCAGTACTTC.

The V call is TRBV19, the J call TRBJ2-7; 8 nucleotides align to TRBD1. CDR3 size: 15 residues. Germline loops: CDR1 LNHDA, CDR2 SQIVND (reference sequence). Losses at the gene ends were 8 bases for V and 6 bases for J; bases not matched to a gene: 15. The CDR3 nucleotides read TGTGCCAGTCTCAGCTCGGGGGACAGGAGAGTCGAGCAGTACTTC. This encodes CASLSSGDRRVEQYF.

This clonotype was seen only a few times. The chain links TRBV6-5 to TRBJ2-7; 8 nucleotides agree with TRBD2. The CDR3 loop spans 15 amino acids. With V trimmed by 2 bases and J by 3 bases, 6 bases remained unmatched. From germline, CDR1 is MNHEY and CDR2 SVGAGI. The DNA for the CDR3 is TGTGCCAGCAGTTACCGAACTAGCGGAGGCTACGAGCAGTACTTC. This codes for CASSYRTSGGYEQYF.

The chain recombines TRBV6-1 with TRBJ1-5; the match to TRBD1 covers 7 bases. There are 13 residues in the CDR3. From germline, CDR1 is MNHNS and CDR2 SASEGT. Unmatched junction bases numbered 4, after V lost 8 bases and J lost 3 bases. The CDR3 is CASHRGSNQPQHF. In DNA form, the CDR3 reads TGTGCCAGCCACAGGGGATCCAATCAGCCCCAGCATTTT.

The rearrangement links TRBV21-1 to TRBJ1-4; whether TRBD1, the table's D call, matches the DNA was not checked. TRBV21-1 is termed a pseudogene. This CDR3 contains 16 residues. As DNA, the CDR3 is TGTGCCAGCAGCAGCCGACAGGGGCGTTATAGCGAAAAACTGTTTTTT. Amino acid sequence: CASSSRQGRYSEKLFF.

This clonotype was found a few times. The rearrangement links TRBV9 to TRBJ1-1; TRBD1 matches at 7 bases. Germline V CDR1 and CDR2: SGDLS, YYNGEE. Trimming removed 6 bases from V and 1 base from J; junction bases left unmatched: 9. This CDR3 is built from 15 residues. CDR3 nucleotide sequence: TGTGCCAGCACCCTGACAGGGCAGGCGAACACTGAAGCTTTCTTT. This sequence encodes CASTLTGQANTEAFF.

This clonotype was counted many times. V is TRBV12-3 or TRBV12-4 and J is TRBJ1-1; D is undetermined. Trimming cost V 5 bases and J 1 base, with 8 bases left between them. CDR3 length equals 13 residues. CDR3: CASSPFPNTEAFF. The CDR3 DNA reads TGTGCCAGCAGTCCATTCCCGAACACTGAAGCTTTCTTT.

The J gene is TRBJ2-3, the V gene TRBV5-1, with D perhaps TRBD1 or TRBD2 (6 bases each). V shed 0 bases and J shed 5 bases, with 13 bases lying between them. This CDR3 region has 15 residues. CDR1 is SGHRS and CDR2 is YFSETQ in the germline V gene. This CDR3 is CASSLETGAKDTQYF. CDR3 in DNA: TGCGCCAGCAGCTTGGAAACGGGGGCAAAAGATACGCAGTATTTT.

Only a few counts were recorded for this clonotype. The CDR3 DNA sequence: TGTGCCAGCAGCTTAAGTGGGACAGTAAACTATGGCTACACCTTC. The encoded protein is CASSLSGTVNYGYTF. The rearrangement uses TRBV7-9 and TRBJ1-2, with 7 bases aligning to TRBD1. V was clipped by 2 bases and J by 2 bases; unmatched bases: 5. This CDR3 is built from 15 residues. CDR1 and CDR2 from the germline V gene are SEHNR and FQNEAQ (reference sequence). Full variable domain (missing parts from reference TRBV7-9 and TRBJ1-2): DTGVSQNPRHKITKRGQNVTFRCDPISEHNRLYWYRQTLGQGPEFLTYFQNEAQLEKSRLLSDRFSAERPKGSFSTLEIQRTEQGDSAMYLCASSLSGTVNYGYTFGSGTRLTVV.

This clonotype has only a few counts. The CDR3 DNA reads TGTGCCAGCAGCTTGGATCAGGGGGGCGGCACAGATACGCAGTATTTT. This sequence encodes CASSLDQGGGTDTQYF. The chain uses TRBV5-6 and TRBJ2-3, with D perhaps TRBD1 (7 bases). Trimming left V 0 bases short and J 1 base short, with 12 bases between. The CDR3 runs 16 residues. Germline CDR1 reads SGHDT; CDR2 reads YYEEEE.

This clonotype was counted between two and nine times. The genes are TRBV7-8 and TRBJ2-1; 8 bases are a match to TRBD2. CDR3 length: 16 amino acids. V lost 2 bases to trimming and J lost 4 bases; unmatched junction nucleotides: 7. Germline CDR1 and CDR2: SGHVS and FQNEAQ. The CDR3 region is CASSLNRAGAYNEQFF. CDR3 sequence (DNA): TGTGCCAGCAGCTTAAATAGAGCGGGGGCTTACAATGAGCAGTTCTTC.

V and J are TRBV24-1 and TRBJ1-5; D ambiguous. This CDR3 comprises 15 residues. V shed 2 bases and J shed 0 bases, with 7 bases lying between them. Germline V gene lookup returns CDR1 KGHDR and CDR2 SFDVKD. CDR3 amino acids: CATSDSINSNQPQHF. The CDR3 nucleotides read TGTGCCACCAGTGATTCTATAAATAGCAATCAGCCCCAGCATTTT.

For this clonotype: A read error may produce the germline difference seen at one junction end. This chain joins TRBV7-3 and TRBJ2-2; the match to TRBD1 covers 10 bases. The CDR3 has 17 amino acids. The germline CDR1 and CDR2 sequences are SGHTA and FQGTGA. CDR3 protein: CASSFTSGQGNTGELFF. Here the CDR3 DNA reads TGTGCCAGCAGCTTCACCTCGGGACAGGGGAACACGGGGGAGCTGTTTTTT.

The chain couples TRBV10-3 to TRBJ2-3, with a weak D call TRBD2 (6 bases). This CDR3 has 16 amino acids. The V end lost 10 bases, the J end lost 7 bases, and 27 bases lay between the germline ends. The V gene's germline CDR1 is ENHRY and CDR2 SYGVKD. CDR3 DNA sequence: TGTGCCACCAAAACTTCCGAGCGGGTCGCGGCGCATACGCAGTATTTT. It yields the protein CATKTSERVAAHTQYF.

This clonotype occurred a few times. This chain links TRBV12-3 or TRBV12-4 with TRBJ2-7, with 7 nucleotides matching TRBD1. V dropped 1 base and J dropped 7; count of bases not matched to a gene: 13. The CDR3 length is 16 residues. The CDR3 reads CASSLGGKRGPKEQYF. The CDR3 DNA sequence: TGTGCCAGCAGTTTAGGGGGAAAAAGGGGGCCTAAGGAGCAGTACTTC.

This chain uses TRBV12-3 or TRBV12-4 with TRBJ1-2; 7 bases match TRBD1. This CDR3 is built from 12 residues. V dropped 6 bases and J dropped 8; count of bases not matched to a gene: 6. CDR3 sequence: CASRKGAQGYTF. The CDR3 region has the DNA TGTGCCAGCAGAAAGGGGGCCCAAGGCTACACCTTC.

The chain carries TRBV29-1 and TRBJ2-5; unclear D gene. The ends were cut back, 3 bases at V and 4 bases at J, with 6 bases in the middle. Germline loops: CDR1 SQVTM, CDR2 ANQGSEA. The CDR3 is made up of 11 amino acids. The CDR3 DNA reads as TGCAGCGTTGACATGCTAGAGACCCAGTACTTC. Translating it yields CSVDMLETQYF.

This clonotype was seen repeatedly, ten times or more. The gene calls are TRBV7-6 and TRBJ1-5, with D unresolved. Looked up from germline, CDR1 is SGHVS and CDR2 is FNYEAQ. The CDR3 is 13 residues long. V was trimmed by 0 bases and J by 6 bases, leaving 6 bases between them. The CDR3, as DNA: TGTGCCAGCAGCTTAGCCGAGGGTCAGCCCCAGCATTTT. It is translated as CASSLAEGQPQHF.

The V gene is TRBV14, the J gene TRBJ2-7; unclear D gene. Deletions cut 7 bases from V and 2 bases from J, with 15 bases between. The CDR3 totals 14 residues. The germline CDR1 and CDR2 sequences are SGHDN and FVKESK. The CDR3 DNA reads as TGTGCCAGCACGTCCTTCGGCATGCCCTACGAGCAGTACTTC. Translated, it gives CASTSFGMPYEQYF.

This clonotype was picked up a small number of times. The chain is built from TRBV7-2 and TRBJ2-7, with 7 bases aligning to TRBD1. In germline, CDR1 is SGHTA, CDR2 FQGNSA. CDR3 length: 14 amino acids. After removal of 5 bases from V and 2 bases from J, the junction contained 6 bases not matched to a gene. Here the CDR3 reads CASSPDRAAYEQYF. The DNA of the CDR3 is TGTGCCAGCAGCCCTGACAGGGCCGCCTACGAGCAGTACTTC.

This chain uses TRBV29-1 with TRBJ2-4; TRBD2 aligns across 7 bases. Germline CDR1 reads SQVTM; CDR2 reads ANQGSEA. The CDR3 has 15 residues. Germline trimming cut 4 bases from V and 0 bases from J; bases unmatched to any gene: 6. The CDR3 DNA is TGCAGCGTTGGGGTGGCGGGGGTAGCCAAAAACATTCAGTACTTC. Protein: CSVGVAGVAKNIQYF.